Ten or more counts support the clone carrying this TCR beta chain. The sample is drawn from a study of T-cell reconstitution after alpha-beta-depleted transplantation in children. Germline V gene data show CDR1 as LNHNV and CDR2 as YYDKDF (reference sequence). Trimming took off 1 base at V and 1 base at J, with 7 bases between the two ends. The CDR3 is made up of 15 amino acids. Researchers prepared the TCRbeta library using unique molecular identifiers, the study reports. Each CDR3 protein gets one entry after TCRdb re-called the PCR reads with MiXCR. This table has about 230,000 distinct CDR3 sequences, around 8.9% appearing once.

The sample was PBMCs from the stem cell graft donor, taken from the stem cell graft. The genes are TRBV15 and TRBJ2-2; D possibly corresponds to TRBD1 (5 bases). This sequence was found in a human donor who donated a stem cell graft to a child with SCID. CDR3 in amino acids: CATSRVGVNTGELFF. The CDR3 DNA is TGTGCCACCAGCAGAGTAGGGGTGAACACCGGGGAGCTGTTTTTT.